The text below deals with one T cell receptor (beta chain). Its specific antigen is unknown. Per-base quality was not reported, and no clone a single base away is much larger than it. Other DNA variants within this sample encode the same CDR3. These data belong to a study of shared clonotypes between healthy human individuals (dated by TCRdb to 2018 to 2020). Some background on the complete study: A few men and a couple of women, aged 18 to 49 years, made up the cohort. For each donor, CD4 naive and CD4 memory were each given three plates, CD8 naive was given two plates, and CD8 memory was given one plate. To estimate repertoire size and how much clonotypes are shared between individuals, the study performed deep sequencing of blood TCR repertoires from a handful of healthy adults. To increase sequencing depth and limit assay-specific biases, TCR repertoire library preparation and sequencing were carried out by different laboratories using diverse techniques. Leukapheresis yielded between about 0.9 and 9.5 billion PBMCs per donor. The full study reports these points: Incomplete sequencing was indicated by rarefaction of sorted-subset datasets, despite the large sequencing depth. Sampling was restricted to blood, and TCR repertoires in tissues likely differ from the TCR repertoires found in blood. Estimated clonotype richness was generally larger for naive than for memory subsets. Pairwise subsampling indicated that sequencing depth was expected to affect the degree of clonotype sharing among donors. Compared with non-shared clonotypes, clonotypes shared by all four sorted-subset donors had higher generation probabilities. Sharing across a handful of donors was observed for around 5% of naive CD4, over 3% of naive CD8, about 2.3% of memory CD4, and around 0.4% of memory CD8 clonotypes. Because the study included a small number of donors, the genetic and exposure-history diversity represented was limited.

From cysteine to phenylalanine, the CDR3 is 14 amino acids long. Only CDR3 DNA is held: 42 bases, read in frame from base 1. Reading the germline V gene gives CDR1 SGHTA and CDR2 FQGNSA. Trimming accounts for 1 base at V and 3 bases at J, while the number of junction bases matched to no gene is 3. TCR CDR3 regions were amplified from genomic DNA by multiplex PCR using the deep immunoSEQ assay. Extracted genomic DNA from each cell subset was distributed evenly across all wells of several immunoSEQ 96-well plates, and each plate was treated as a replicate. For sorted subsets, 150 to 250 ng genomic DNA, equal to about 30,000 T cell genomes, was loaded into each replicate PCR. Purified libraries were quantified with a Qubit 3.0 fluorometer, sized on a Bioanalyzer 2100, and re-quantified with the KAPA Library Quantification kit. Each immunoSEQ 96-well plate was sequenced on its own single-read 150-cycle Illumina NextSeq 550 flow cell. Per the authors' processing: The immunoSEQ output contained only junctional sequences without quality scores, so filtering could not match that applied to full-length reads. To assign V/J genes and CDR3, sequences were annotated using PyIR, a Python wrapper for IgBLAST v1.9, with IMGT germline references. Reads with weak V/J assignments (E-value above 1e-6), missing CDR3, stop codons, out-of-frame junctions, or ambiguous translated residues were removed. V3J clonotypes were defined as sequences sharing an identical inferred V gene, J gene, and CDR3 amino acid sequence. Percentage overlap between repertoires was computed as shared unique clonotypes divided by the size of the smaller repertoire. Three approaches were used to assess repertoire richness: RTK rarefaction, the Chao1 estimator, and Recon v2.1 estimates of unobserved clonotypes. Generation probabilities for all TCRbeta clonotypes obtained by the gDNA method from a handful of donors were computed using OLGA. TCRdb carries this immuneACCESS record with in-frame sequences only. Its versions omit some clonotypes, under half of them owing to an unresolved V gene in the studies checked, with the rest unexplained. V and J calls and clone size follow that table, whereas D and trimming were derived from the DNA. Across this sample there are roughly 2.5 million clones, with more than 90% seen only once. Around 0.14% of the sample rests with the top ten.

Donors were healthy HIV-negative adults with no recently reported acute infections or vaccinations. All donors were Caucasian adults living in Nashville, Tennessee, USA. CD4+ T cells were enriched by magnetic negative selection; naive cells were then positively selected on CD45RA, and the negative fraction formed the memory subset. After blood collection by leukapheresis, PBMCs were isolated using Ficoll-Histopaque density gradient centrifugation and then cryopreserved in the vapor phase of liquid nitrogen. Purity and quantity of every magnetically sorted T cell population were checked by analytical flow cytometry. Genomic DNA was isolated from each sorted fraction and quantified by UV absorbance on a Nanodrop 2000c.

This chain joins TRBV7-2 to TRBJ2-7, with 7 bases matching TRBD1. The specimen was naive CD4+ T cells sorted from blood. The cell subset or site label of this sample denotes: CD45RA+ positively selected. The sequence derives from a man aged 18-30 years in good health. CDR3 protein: CASSLGQGVYEQYF. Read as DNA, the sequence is TGTGCCAGCAGCTTAGGCCAGGGGGTCTACGAGCAGTACTTC.